This T cell receptor beta chain was obtained from a study of shared T cell receptors in the human thymus. Here immunoSEQ multiplex PCR was the method, and the copy in TCRdb shows in-frame clones only, minus some. The data contain 650,000 to 950,000 clones, approximately 83% of them singletons. This clone was observed once. CDR3 length: 19 amino acids. The V gene's germline CDR1 is SGHAT and CDR2 FQNNGV. With V trimmed by 0 bases and J by 6 bases, 13 bases remained unmatched. The same data also went into a second study, on human thymus T cells. From that report: Resections obtained during corrective heart surgery supplied the thymus tissue. Among thymic and blood repertoires, usage of V and J genes appeared biased.

The sequencing sample was made of thymocytes. The source is a girl in the first two years of life with a congenital heart defect. This chain uses TRBV11-2 with TRBJ2-1, with TRBD2 matching over 11 bases. The CDR3: CASSLERVVAGGPCNEQFF. CDR3 nucleotide sequence: TGTGCCAGCAGCTTAGAAAGGGTGGTAGCGGGGGGGCCATGCAATGAGCAGTTCTTC.